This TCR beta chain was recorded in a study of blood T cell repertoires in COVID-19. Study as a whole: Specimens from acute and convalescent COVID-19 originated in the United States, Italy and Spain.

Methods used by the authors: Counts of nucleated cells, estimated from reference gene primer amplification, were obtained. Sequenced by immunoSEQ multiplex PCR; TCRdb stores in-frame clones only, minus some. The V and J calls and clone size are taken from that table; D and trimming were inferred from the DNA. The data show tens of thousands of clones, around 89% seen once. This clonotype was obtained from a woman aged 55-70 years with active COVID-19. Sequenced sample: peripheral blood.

DNA of the CDR3: TGCGCCAGCAGCCCGGACAGGACTGGCACCGGGGAGCTGTTTTTT. As protein: CASSPDRTGTGELFF. This chain links TRBV5-1 with TRBJ2-2, with 7 bases that match TRBD1. CDR3 length: 15 amino acids. V was clipped by 4 bases and J by 4 bases; unmatched bases: 7. The germline CDR1 and CDR2 sequences are SGHRS and YFSETQ.